This section outlines one TCR beta chain sequence together with its context. Its antigen is unidentified. The protein recorded in TCRdb does not match the translated DNA at residue 12; the protein presented here comes from translating the DNA. These gene names are mouse names. Read data end 3 residues before the CDR3 end; the end is taken from the germline J gene. The sample contains more than one DNA sequence encoding this CDR3. This entry comes from a study of CD8+ T cells in alopecia areata. There are 15 residues in the CDR3. With 0 bases removed from V and 8 bases from J, the gap between germline ends came to 11 bases. Germline-derived CDR1 and CDR2 are NSQYPW and LRSPGD (reference sequence). Extracted RNA was reverse transcribed into cDNA, the sequencing template. Produced via immunoSEQ multiplex PCR; TCRdb's table is partial and in-frame only. The sample has some 120,000 clones, none seen only once.

Overall study results and limits: Alopecia totalis/universalis scalp especially showed more expanded CD8+ clones than normal scalp.

This receptor was taken from a C3H/HeJ mouse with alopecia areata. The strain's MHC: H2-k. The V and J genes are TRBV1 and TRBJ1-6, with a weak D call TRBD1 (5 bases). TRBJ1-6 has ORF status, its function being uncertain. The sequencing input was lesional skin. The CDR3 is CTCSAEGRGDSPLYF. Incomplete CDR3 DNA: TGCACCTGCAGTGCAGAAGGACGAGGGGATTCGCCC.